Listed below are T cell receptor beta chains from one sample, sequenced in a study of PD-1 blockade in classical Hodgkin lymphoma. TCRdb keeps only in-frame clones here, not all; method: immunoSEQ multiplex PCR. The data contain 47,000 or so clones, around 90% of them singletons. Sequencing was performed on peripheral blood mononuclear cells (PBMCs). These receptors were obtained from a human donor with classical Hodgkin lymphoma. The CDR3 runs from the conserved cysteine through the conserved F or W. D genes are given only for firm matches. A clone size is listed for some rows: how often the clone was seen (once, few, many), or a class if it is expanded.

TRBD2	TRBV5-1	15	NA	TRBJ2-2	CASSFGLADTGELFF	TGCGCCAGCAGCTTTGGACTAGCGGACACCGGGGAGCTGTTTTTT
NA	TRBV7-9	13	few	TRBJ1-2	CASSPRRGYGYTF	TGTGCCAGCAGCCCGAGACGGGGCTATGGCTACACCTTC
TRBD2	TRBV7-6	15	NA	TRBJ2-4	CASSSLTSGKNIQYF	TGTGCCAGCAGCTCCTTGACTAGCGGAAAAAACATTCAGTACTTC
TRBD1	TRBV7-2	15	once	TRBJ2-2	CASRVDRANTGELFF	TGTGCCAGCAGAGTCGACAGGGCGAACACCGGGGAGCTGTTTTTT
NA	TRBV2	13	NA	TRBJ2-7	CASRTDSPGEQYF	TGTGCCAGCAGAACGGACAGTCCGGGTGAGCAGTACTTC
NA	TRBV30	12	few	TRBJ1-1	CAWSGGYRPAFF	TGTGCCTGGAGTGGCGGGTACCGACCAGCTTTCTTT
NA	TRBV27	13	NA	TRBJ1-1	CASSLFRNTEAFF	TGTGCCAGCAGTTTATTCCGGAACACTGAAGCTTTCTTT
TRBD2	TRBV19	13	NA	TRBJ2-1	CAARLAGTNEQFF	TGTGCCGCCAGACTAGCGGGAACGAATGAGCAGTTCTTC
NA	TRBV4-1	16	NA	TRBJ1-4	CASSQRALLAEEKLFF	TGCGCCAGCAGCCAAAGAGCTCTTTTGGCGGAAGAAAAACTGTTTTTT
NA	TRBV15	12	NA	TRBJ2-7	CATSTGPYEQYF	TGTGCCACCAGCACGGGCCCCTACGAGCAGTACTTC
NA	TRBV2	13	NA	TRBJ2-5	CASGLRPGETQYF	TGTGCCAGCGGACTTCGTCCAGGGGAGACCCAGTACTTC
NA	TRBV7-7	14	NA	TRBJ2-7	CASSLNRNSYEQYF	TGTGCTAGCAGCTTAAACAGAAATTCCTACGAGCAGTACTTC
NA	TRBV6-1	15	NA	TRBJ2-7	CASSEVSGGRYEQYF	TGTGCCAGCAGTGAAGTTAGCGGAGGGAGGTACGAGCAGTACTTC
NA	TRBV10-3	14	NA	TRBJ1-1	CAISESRGNTEAFF	TGTGCCATCAGTGAGTCGAGGGGGAACACTGAAGCTTTCTTT
TRBD1	TRBV15	16	NA	TRBJ1-2	CATSHRQGAIFKGYTF	TGTGCCACCAGTCATAGACAGGGGGCTATCTTCAAGGGCTACACCTTC
NA	TRBV27	16	NA	TRBJ1-6	CASSSLTTSYNSPLHF	TGTGCCAGCAGTTCCCTGACCACCTCCTATAATTCACCCCTCCACTTT
NA	TRBV7-2	16	NA	TRBJ2-5	CASSLVFTGIQETQYF	TGTGCCAGCAGCTTAGTTTTTACCGGGATCCAAGAGACCCAGTACTTC
NA	TRBV5-8	14	NA	TRBJ1-4	CASSLFSGSEKLFF	TGTGCCAGCAGCTTGTTCTCAGGGAGTGAAAAACTGTTTTTT
NA	TRBV11-2	11	NA	TRBJ2-3	CASSLQDTQYF	TGTGCCAGCAGCTTACAGGATACGCAGTATTTT
TRBD2	TRBV19	14	once	TRBJ2-1	CASSKAGAMNEQFF	TGTGCCAGTAGTAAAGCGGGAGCGATGAATGAGCAGTTCTTC
NA	TRBV9	11	NA	TRBJ2-3	CASSMTDTQYF	TGTGCCAGCAGTATGACAGATACGCAGTATTTT
NA	TRBV10-3	15	NA	TRBJ2-1	CAISDQASSYNEQFF	TGTGCCATCAGTGATCAGGCGTCCTCCTACAATGAGCAGTTCTTC
NA	TRBV18	17	NA	TRBJ1-1	CASSRSPPMVMNTEAFF	TGTGCCAGCTCACGGTCCCCGCCGATGGTAATGAACACTGAAGCTTTCTTT
NA	TRBV5-8	14	NA	TRBJ1-1	CARGLGGVNTEAFF	TGTGCCAGGGGATTAGGTGGGGTGAACACTGAAGCTTTCTTT
NA	TRBV25-1	14	once	TRBJ1-5	CARSLGYSNQPQHF	TGTGCCCGCAGTTTAGGTTATAGCAATCAGCCCCAGCATTTT
NA	TRBV7-2	14	NA	TRBJ1-4	CASSPGRLSEKLFF	TGTGCCAGCAGCCCCGGGCGGTTGTCGGAAAAACTGTTTTTT
NA	TRBV4-1	12	NA	TRBJ1-4	CASGAANEKLFF	TGCGCCAGCGGGGCAGCTAATGAAAAACTGTTTTTT
NA	TRBV5-8	13	NA	TRBJ1-2	CASSLELNYGYTF	TGTGCCAGCAGCCTCGAGCTGAACTATGGCTACACCTTC
TRBD1	TRBV9	13	few	TRBJ2-2	CASSVRDSGELFF	TGTGCCAGCAGCGTACGGGACAGTGGGGAGCTGTTTTTT
NA	TRBV4-1	16	NA	TRBJ2-3	CASSQQGLPGTDTQYF	TGCGCCAGCAGCCAGCAGGGACTGCCCGGCACAGATACGCAGTATTTT
TRBD1	TRBV7-3	16	NA	TRBJ2-1	CASSTSGTVSYNEQFF	TGTGCCAGCAGCACCTCCGGGACAGTTTCCTACAATGAGCAGTTCTTC